The rows below give T cell receptor beta chains drawn from one sample of a study of beta chain features in type 1 diabetes. The method was immunoSEQ multiplex PCR; TCRdb's version includes in-frame clones alone and lacks a portion of them. The table records about 160,000 clones, approximately 7.8% of them present only once. The sample comprised central memory CD4+ T cells from blood. The source is a woman aged 40 to 49 with type 1 diabetes. CDR3s include the opening cysteine and the closing phenylalanine or tryptophan. The order of the fields is J gene, V gene, clone size, D gene, CDR3 protein, CDR3 DNA. D genes are given only for firm matches. Size values are once, few and many counts, or a class for expanded clones, and some rows have none.

>TRBJ1-5|TRBV18|-|TRBD1
CASSGQESNQPQHF
TGTGCCAGCTCAGGACAGGAGAGCAATCAGCCCCAGCATTTT
>TRBJ1-2|TRBV6-4|-|TRBD1
CASRALTGAGGYTF
TGTGCCAGCAGAGCCCTGACAGGGGCTGGGGGCTACACCTTC
>TRBJ2-7|TRBV7-2|few|-
CASSLDRGSYEQYF
TGTGCCAGCAGCTTAGACCGGGGAAGCTACGAGCAGTACTTC
>TRBJ1-1|TRBV14|-|-
CASFPAGSVPSEAFF
TGTGCCAGCTTCCCTGCAGGGTCCGTGCCGTCGGAAGCTTTCTTT
>TRBJ2-7|TRBV4-3|-|TRBD1
CASSRDRIYEQYF
TGCGCCAGCAGCCGGGACAGAATCTACGAGCAGTACTTC
>TRBJ2-7|TRBV13|-|TRBD1
CASSRTGQGAREQYF
TGTGCCAGCAGCAGAACGGGACAGGGGGCGCGAGAGCAGTACTTC
>TRBJ2-7|TRBV5-1|many|-
CASSEAGRMYEQYF
TGCGCCAGCAGCGAAGCAGGGAGGATGTACGAGCAGTACTTC
>TRBJ1-2|TRBV10-3|few|-
CAIRRGTNYGYTF
TGTGCCATCAGGCGGGGAACCAACTATGGCTACACCTTC
>TRBJ1-4|TRBV30|-|-
CAWSPTGRGYEKLFF
TGTGCCTGGAGTCCTACAGGCCGAGGATATGAAAAACTGTTTTTT
>TRBJ1-2|TRBV29-1|few|-
CSVLDRRLGYTF
TGCAGCGTTCTCGACAGGCGCTTGGGCTACACCTTC
>TRBJ2-1|TRBV18|few|-
CASSPPRGDEQFF
TGTGCCAGCTCACCACCCAGGGGCGATGAGCAGTTCTTC
>TRBJ2-2|TRBV5-1|few|-
CASSLDGNTGELFF
TGCGCCAGCAGCTTGGACGGGAACACCGGGGAGCTGTTTTTT
>TRBJ2-1|TRBV7-2|-|-
CAIQSGVVSYNEQFF
TGTGCCATCCAGTCGGGGGTAGTCTCCTACAATGAGCAGTTCTTC
>TRBJ2-7|TRBV6-5|few|-
CASSSQGGEQYF
TGTGCCAGCAGCTCTCAGGGTGGCGAGCAGTACTTC
>TRBJ2-1|TRBV29-1|few|-
CSVRVRPTAAYNEQFF
TGCAGCGTTAGGGTTCGTCCGACAGCAGCTTACAATGAGCAGTTCTTC
>TRBJ2-7|TRBV5-1|few|-
CASSFAGADEQYF
TGCGCCAGCAGCTTCGCGGGGGCCGACGAGCAGTACTTC
>TRBJ1-2|TRBV7-2|-|TRBD1
CASSQGQGAHYGYTF
TGTGCCAGCAGCCAGGGACAGGGGGCTCACTATGGCTACACCTTC
>TRBJ2-7|TRBV28|-|-
CASSSSSYEQYF
TGTGCCAGCAGTTCCAGCTCCTACGAGCAGTACTTC
>TRBJ2-7|TRBV28|-|-
CASRSHGDYEQYF
TGTGCCAGCAGATCACACGGGGACTACGAGCAGTACTTC
>TRBJ1-1|TRBV28|few|-
CATRRNTEAFF
TGTGCTACCCGGAGGAACACTGAAGCTTTCTTT
>TRBJ2-6|TRBV7-2|-|-
CASSLNVAGANVLTF
TGTGCCAGCAGCTTAAATGTCGCTGGGGCCAACGTCCTGACTTTC
>TRBJ2-1|TRBV4-3|-|TRBD2
CASSQGRTSGRMGYNEQFF
TGCGCCAGCAGCCAAGGTCGGACTAGCGGGAGGATGGGGTACAATGAGCAGTTCTTC
>TRBJ1-2|TRBV2|many|TRBD1
CASSEDRAYGYTF
TGTGCCAGCAGTGAGGACAGGGCCTATGGCTACACCTTC
>TRBJ1-2|TRBV7-2|-|-
CASSFVGYGYTF
TGTGCCAGCAGCTTCGTCGGCTATGGCTACACCTTC
>TRBJ2-2|TRBV19|-|-
CATGSRGELFF
TGTGCCACTGGGAGTCGCGGGGAGCTGTTTTTT
>TRBJ1-1|TRBV29-1|many|-
CSVIKEQGFRNTEAFF
TGCAGCGTTATAAAGGAGCAGGGGTTTCGGAACACTGAAGCTTTCTTT
>TRBJ1-2|TRBV28|few|-
CASTPTVNYGYTF
TGTGCCAGCACGCCGACAGTTAACTATGGCTACACCTTC
>TRBJ2-1|TRBV9|-|TRBD2
CASSVSSGSVNEQFF
TGTGCCAGCAGCGTATCCAGCGGGAGCGTCAATGAGCAGTTCTTC
>TRBJ2-2|TRBV7-9|many|-
CASSLMSGELFF
TGTGCCAGCAGCCTTATGTCCGGGGAGCTGTTTTTT